Listed below are T cell receptor beta chains from one sample, sequenced in a study of T-cell reconstitution after alpha-beta-depleted transplantation in children. TCRdb fed the PCR reads into MiXCR, producing one record per CDR3 protein. The sample holds about 400,000 distinct CDR3 sequences, over 20% seen once. The specimen was PBMCs from the stem cell graft donor, collected from the stem cell graft. The receptors come from a human donor who donated a stem cell graft to a child with acute myeloid leukemia. Both conserved end residues are part of each CDR3. The D gene is left open where the match is weak. Expanded clones are given a class, and other clones once, few, many or no size at all.

J gene	clone size	V gene	CDR3 length	D gene	CDR3 protein	CDR3 DNA
TRBJ2-7	NA	TRBV20-1	13	TRBD1	CSAWTGITYEQYF	TGCAGTGCTTGGACAGGGATTACCTACGAGCAGTACTTC
TRBJ2-3	many	TRBV29-1	10	TRBD1	CSVTTGFKYF	TGCAGCGTAACGACAGGGTTCAAGTATTTT
TRBJ2-2	NA	TRBV27	13	TRBD2	CASSLAATGELFF	TGTGCCAGTTCACTAGCGGCCACCGGGGAGCTGTTTTTT
TRBJ2-7	NA	TRBV12-3/TRBV12-4	15	TRBD1	CASSVGQATSYEQYF	TGTGCCAGCAGTGTGGGACAGGCGACTTCCTACGAGCAGTACTTC
TRBJ1-1	many	TRBV29-1	13	NA	CSVEDTLNTEAFF	TGCAGCGTGGAGGACACCCTGAACACTGAAGCTTTCTTT
TRBJ2-1	NA	TRBV7-2	15	TRBD1	CASRDRTGRWDEQFF	TGTGCCAGCAGGGACCGGACAGGCCGTTGGGATGAGCAGTTCTTC
TRBJ1-1	many	TRBV20-1	13	NA	CSAIFDRNTEAFF	TGCAGTGCTATATTTGACAGGAACACTGAAGCTTTCTTT
TRBJ1-3	NA	TRBV7-2	14	NA	CASSLSGSGNTIYF	TGTGCCAGCAGCTTATCGGGCTCTGGAAACACCATATATTTT
TRBJ1-1	NA	TRBV29-1	13	TRBD1	CSVLTGLNTEAFF	TGCAGCGTCCTGACAGGGTTGAACACTGAAGCTTTCTTT
TRBJ2-7	few	TRBV12-3/TRBV12-4	15	NA	CASSSNRGSYYEQYF	TGTGCCAGCAGTTCGAACCGGGGCTCATACTACGAGCAGTACTTC
TRBJ2-1	many	TRBV29-1	14	NA	CSGRGRSSYNEQFF	TGCAGCGGAAGGGGAAGGAGCTCCTACAATGAGCAGTTCTTC
TRBJ1-2	NA	TRBV27	13	NA	CASSSGLQEGYTF	TGTGCCAGCAGTTCGGGACTACAAGAGGGCTACACCTTC
TRBJ2-1	many	TRBV28	11	NA	CASSLSREQFF	TGTGCCAGCAGCCTCAGCCGCGAGCAGTTCTTC
TRBJ2-3	NA	TRBV10-3	13	TRBD2	CAISERGGDTQYF	TGTGCCATCAGTGAGCGCGGGGGGGATACGCAGTATTTT
TRBJ2-5	NA	TRBV7-2	14	NA	CASSLVDLGETQYF	TGTGCCAGCAGCTTAGTGGACTTGGGGGAGACCCAGTACTTC
TRBJ1-3	few	TRBV12-3/TRBV12-4	15	NA	CASSWGLRSGNTIYF	TGTGCCAGCAGTTGGGGACTACGCTCTGGAAACACCATATATTTT
TRBJ2-7	many	TRBV24-1	14	NA	CATRTGLVHYEQYF	TGTGCCACCAGAACAGGACTCGTACACTACGAGCAGTACTTC
TRBJ2-3	NA	TRBV9	15	TRBD1	CASSVGQGITDTQYF	TGTGCCAGCAGCGTAGGACAGGGGATCACAGATACGCAGTATTTT
TRBJ2-3	few	TRBV11-2	14	TRBD2	CASSYGLVTDTQYF	TGTGCCAGCAGCTACGGACTAGTCACAGATACGCAGTATTTT
TRBJ2-7	few	TRBV20-1	15	TRBD1	CSARGGTGTDYEQYF	TGCAGTGCTAGAGGCGGGACAGGGACCGACTACGAGCAGTACTTC
TRBJ2-5	NA	TRBV12-5	15	NA	CASGLSTGTRVTQYF	TGTGCTAGTGGCCTTTCGACAGGGACTAGGGTGACCCAGTACTTC
TRBJ2-1	few	TRBV9	16	NA	CASSVVGRSTANEQFF	TGTGCCAGCAGCGTAGTAGGCCGATCTACGGCCAATGAGCAGTTCTTC
TRBJ1-2	NA	TRBV20-1	16	NA	CSARDGGRYGGYGYTF	TGCAGTGCTAGAGATGGGGGTAGATATGGGGGCTATGGCTACACCTTC
TRBJ2-3	NA	TRBV28	16	TRBD1	CATIPGGLPSTDTQYF	TGTGCCACCATCCCAGGGGGCTTGCCAAGCACAGATACGCAGTATTTT
TRBJ2-1	NA	TRBV7-9	14	TRBD2	CASSPTSWDNEQFF	TGTGCCAGCAGCCCGACTAGCTGGGACAATGAGCAGTTCTTC
TRBJ2-5	few	TRBV6-5	15	NA	CASSYPIAGVETQYF	TGTGCCAGCAGTTACCCCATTGCAGGGGTAGAGACCCAGTACTTC
TRBJ2-7	many	TRBV29-1	15	TRBD1	CSVSRGDRGSYEQYF	TGCAGCGTATCGAGGGGGGACAGGGGCTCCTACGAGCAGTACTTC
TRBJ2-5	NA	TRBV28	15	TRBD2	CASSLVAGVDETQYF	TGTGCCAGCAGTTTAGTGGCGGGAGTAGATGAGACCCAGTACTTC
TRBJ2-2	NA	TRBV2	13	NA	CANQDPSTGELFF	TGTGCCAACCAGGACCCTAGCACCGGGGAGCTGTTTTTT
TRBJ1-4	few	TRBV12-3/TRBV12-4	14	TRBD1	CASSPGTAGSELFF	TGTGCCAGCAGCCCCGGGACAGCCGGCTCGGAACTGTTTTTT
TRBJ2-1	few	TRBV4-1	15	NA	CASSPDVGDYNEQFF	TGCGCCAGCAGCCCCGATGTGGGAGACTACAATGAGCAGTTCTTC
TRBJ2-7	NA	TRBV20-1	14	TRBD2	CSASTLSGRYEQYF	TGCAGTGCTAGTACCCTTAGCGGGAGATACGAGCAGTACTTC
TRBJ2-7	NA	TRBV20-1	13	NA	CSARVSPAREQYF	TGCAGTGCTAGGGTCAGCCCGGCACGCGAGCAGTACTTC
TRBJ2-7	NA	TRBV4-1	14	TRBD2	CASSQAGAAYEQYF	TGCGCCAGCAGCCAGGCGGGAGCAGCCTACGAGCAGTACTTC
TRBJ2-7	NA	TRBV5-6	14	TRBD2	CASSPPGLAFEQYF	TGTGCCAGCAGCCCTCCGGGACTAGCCTTCGAGCAGTACTTC
TRBJ2-1	many	TRBV29-1	12	TRBD2	CSAATSGTLGFF	TGCAGCGCTGCGACTAGCGGGACCTTGGGGTTCTTC
TRBJ2-1	few	TRBV6-5	16	NA	CASSYAVIATYNEQFF	TGTGCCAGCAGTTATGCGGTAATAGCTACGTACAATGAGCAGTTCTTC
TRBJ1-4	NA	TRBV5-1	14	NA	CASSQTGDNEKLFF	TGCGCCAGCAGCCAAACGGGGGATAATGAAAAACTGTTTTTT
TRBJ2-2	few	TRBV12-3/TRBV12-4	14	NA	CASTSVGDTGELFF	TGTGCCAGCACCTCCGTAGGGGACACCGGGGAGCTGTTTTTT
TRBJ2-1	NA	TRBV10-3	15	TRBD2	CAISLSGSPGDEQFF	TGTGCCATCAGCCTGAGCGGGAGCCCCGGGGATGAGCAGTTCTTC
TRBJ2-2	NA	TRBV12-3/TRBV12-4	17	TRBD2	CASSSLAGGPGTGELFF	TGTGCCAGCAGTTCACTAGCGGGAGGGCCCGGGACCGGGGAGCTGTTTTTT
TRBJ2-7	NA	TRBV28	14	NA	CASIHWGSSYEQYF	TGTGCCAGCATACATTGGGGGAGCTCCTACGAGCAGTACTTC
TRBJ2-2	many	TRBV12-3/TRBV12-4	15	NA	CASSFGQGNTGELFF	TGTGCCAGCAGTTTTGGCCAGGGGAACACCGGGGAGCTGTTTTTT
TRBJ2-1	many	TRBV6-5	17	NA	CASSLRQAITPYNEQFF	TGTGCCAGCAGTCTCCGGCAGGCGATCACTCCCTACAATGAGCAGTTCTTC
TRBJ2-7	NA	TRBV5-2	12	NA	CASTLTDYEQYF	TGTGCCAGCACCTTGACGGACTACGAGCAGTACTTC
TRBJ2-7	many	TRBV20-1	16	TRBD2	CSARDWVAGGGREQYF	TGCAGTGCTAGAGACTGGGTAGCGGGAGGGGGTCGCGAGCAGTACTTC
TRBJ1-2	NA	TRBV5-1	15	NA	CASSLAVTDYYGYTF	TGCGCCAGCAGCTTGGCCGTCACAGACTACTATGGCTACACCTTC
TRBJ2-1	many	TRBV6-5	13	NA	CASSRGQPNEQFF	TGTGCCAGCAGTCGAGGACAGCCAAATGAGCAGTTCTTC
TRBJ1-5	NA	TRBV20-1	13	NA	CSASQGIDQPQHF	TGCAGTGCTAGTCAGGGGATTGATCAGCCCCAGCATTTT
TRBJ1-1	few	TRBV5-1	14	TRBD1	CASSLDRSNTEAFF	TGCGCCAGCAGCCTGGACAGGTCGAACACTGAAGCTTTCTTT
TRBJ2-7	NA	TRBV20-1	13	NA	CSARDGSLGEQYF	TGCAGTGCTAGAGATGGTAGTCTAGGCGAGCAGTACTTC
TRBJ1-2	NA	TRBV12-3/TRBV12-4	15	NA	CASSFRGQPGDGYTF	TGTGCCAGCAGTTTCCGTGGGCAGCCAGGGGATGGCTACACCTTC
TRBJ1-1	NA	TRBV20-1	13	NA	CSARLIGGTEAFF	TGCAGTGCTCGTTTGATAGGGGGGACTGAAGCTTTCTTT
TRBJ2-2	NA	TRBV27	17	NA	CASSSLNGVEDTGELFF	TGTGCCAGCAGTTCCCTTAACGGGGTCGAGGACACCGGGGAGCTGTTTTTT
TRBJ2-2	few	TRBV29-1	15	TRBD1	CSVDAGGTNTGELFF	TGCAGCGTTGACGCAGGGGGCACGAACACCGGGGAGCTGTTTTTT